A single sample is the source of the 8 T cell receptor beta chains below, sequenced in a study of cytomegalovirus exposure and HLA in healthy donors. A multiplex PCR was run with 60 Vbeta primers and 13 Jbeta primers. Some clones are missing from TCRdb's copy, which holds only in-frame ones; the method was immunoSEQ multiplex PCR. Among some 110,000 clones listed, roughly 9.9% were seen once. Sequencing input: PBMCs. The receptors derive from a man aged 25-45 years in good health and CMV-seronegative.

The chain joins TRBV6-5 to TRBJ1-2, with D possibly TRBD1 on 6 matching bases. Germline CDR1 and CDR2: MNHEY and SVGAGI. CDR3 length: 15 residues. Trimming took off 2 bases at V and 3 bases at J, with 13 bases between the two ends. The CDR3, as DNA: TGTGCCAGCAGTTACCGGGAGGGGGGAGACTATGGCTACACCTTC. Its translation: CASSYREGGDYGYTF.

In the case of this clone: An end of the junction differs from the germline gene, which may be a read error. The CDR3 protein is CASSPDRDTEAFF. The DNA of the CDR3 is TGTGCTAGCAGCCCGGACAGGGACACTGAAGCTTTCTTT. The V and J genes are TRBV7-7 and TRBJ1-1; 8 bases match TRBD1. CDR3 length: 13 amino acids. The germline V gene has CDR1 SSHAT and CDR2 FNYEAQ (reference sequence).

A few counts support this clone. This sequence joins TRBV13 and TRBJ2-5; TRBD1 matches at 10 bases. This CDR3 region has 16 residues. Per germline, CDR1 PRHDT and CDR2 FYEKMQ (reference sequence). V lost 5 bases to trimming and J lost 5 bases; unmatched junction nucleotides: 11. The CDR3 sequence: CASSQGQGGYQETQYF. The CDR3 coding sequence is TGTGCCAGCAGCCAAGGACAGGGGGGCTATCAGGAGACCCAGTACTTC.

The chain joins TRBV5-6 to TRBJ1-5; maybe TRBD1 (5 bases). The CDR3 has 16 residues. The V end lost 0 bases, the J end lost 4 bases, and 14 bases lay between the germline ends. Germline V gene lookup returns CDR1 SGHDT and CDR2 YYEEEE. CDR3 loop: CASSLGTAGGNQPQHF. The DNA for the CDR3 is TGTGCCAGCAGCTTGGGGACGGCGGGGGGTAATCAGCCCCAGCATTTT.

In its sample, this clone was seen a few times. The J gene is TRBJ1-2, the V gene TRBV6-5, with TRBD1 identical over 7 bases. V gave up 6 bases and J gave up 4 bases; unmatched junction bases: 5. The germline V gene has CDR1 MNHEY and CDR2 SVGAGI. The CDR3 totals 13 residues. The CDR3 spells CASSLQGTYGYTF. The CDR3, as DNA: TGTGCCAGCAGCTTACAGGGGACCTATGGCTACACCTTC.

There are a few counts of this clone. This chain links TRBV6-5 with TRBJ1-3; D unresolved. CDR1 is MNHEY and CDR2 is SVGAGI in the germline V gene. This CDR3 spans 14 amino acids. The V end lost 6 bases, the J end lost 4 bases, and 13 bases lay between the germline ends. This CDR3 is CASRPTGLGNTIYF. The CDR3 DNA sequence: TGTGCCAGCAGACCTACTGGGCTAGGAAACACCATATATTTT.

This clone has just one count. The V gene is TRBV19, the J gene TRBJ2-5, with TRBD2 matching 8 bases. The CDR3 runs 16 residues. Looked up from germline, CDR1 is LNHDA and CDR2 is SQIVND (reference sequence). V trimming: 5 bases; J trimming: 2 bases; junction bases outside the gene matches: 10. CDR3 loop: CASSPWAGGIQETQYF. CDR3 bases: TGTGCCAGTAGTCCCTGGGCGGGGGGAATTCAAGAGACCCAGTACTTC.

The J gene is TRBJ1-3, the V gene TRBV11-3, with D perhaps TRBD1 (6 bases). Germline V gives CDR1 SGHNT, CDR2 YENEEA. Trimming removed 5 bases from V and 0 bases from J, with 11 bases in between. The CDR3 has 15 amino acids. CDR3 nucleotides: TGTGCCAGCAGCACTCGACAGGACTCTGGAAACACCATATATTTT. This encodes CASSTRQDSGNTIYF.